These 10 T cell receptor beta chains were sequenced from one sample in a study of blood T cell repertoires in COVID-19. Profiling relied on immunoSEQ multiplex PCR, and the TCRdb table lists in-frame clones only, not all of them. The sample has approximately 220,000 clones, 88% seen once. Sequenced sample: PBMCs or T cells enriched from blood (not recorded which). The receptors originated from a woman in her 30s who had recovered from COVID-19.

This chain connects TRBV3-1 (or the pseudogene TRBV3-2) to TRBJ1-6; D unresolved. This CDR3 spans 13 amino acids. V was clipped by 0 bases and J by 6 bases, with 3 bases between them. In germline, CDR1 is LGHDT, CDR2 YNNKEL (reference sequence). The CDR3 sequence: CASSQDLNSPLHF. CDR3 sequence (DNA): TGTGCCAGCAGCCAAGATCTTAATTCACCCCTCCACTTT.

The chain recombines TRBV9 with TRBJ1-2; D unresolved. The germline V gene encodes CDR1 SGDLS and CDR2 YYNGEE. The CDR3 extends over 15 amino acids. Trimming removed 0 bases at V and 3 bases at J, with 12 bases between. The CDR3 here is CASSVASRADYGYTF. The DNA of the CDR3 is TGTGCCAGCAGCGTAGCCTCAAGAGCGGACTATGGCTACACCTTC.

V and J are TRBV29-1 and TRBJ2-3; 11 nucleotides match TRBD1. Germline V gene data show CDR1 as SQVTM and CDR2 as ANQGSEA. The length of the CDR3 is 13 residues. The V gene end was trimmed by 7 bases and the J gene end by 4 bases; junction bases not matched to a gene: 4. CDR3: CSAGQGAADTQYF. CDR3 in DNA: TGCAGCGCCGGACAGGGGGCAGCAGATACGCAGTATTTT.

V is TRBV12-3 or TRBV12-4 and J is TRBJ2-1, with TRBD1 as a possible D gene (6 bases). This CDR3 contains 13 residues. V was cut by 2 bases and J by 15 bases, with 17 bases left in between. This CDR3 is CASSLTWDTRLFF. CDR3 bases: TGTGCCAGCAGTTTAACCTGGGACACCCGATTGTTCTTC.

The rearrangement joins TRBV5-1 to TRBJ1-4, with no clear D. V lost 4 bases and J lost 4, with 17 bases in between. Germline V gives CDR1 SGHRS, CDR2 YFSETQ. The CDR3 extends over 16 amino acids. The CDR3 loop reads CASSPPVVGGNEKLFF. CDR3 bases: TGCGCCAGCAGCCCTCCCGTGGTTGGCGGTAATGAAAAACTGTTTTTT. Full variable domain (missing parts from reference TRBV5-1 and TRBJ1-4): KAGVTQTPRYLIKTRGQQVTLSCSPISGHRSVSWYQQTPGQGLQFLFEYFSETQRNKGNFPGRFSGRQFSNSRSEMNVSTLELGDSALYLCASSPPVVGGNEKLFFGSGTQLSVL.

The chain has TRBV5-4 and TRBJ1-5, with TRBD1 matching over 8 bases. From germline, CDR1 is SGHNT and CDR2 YYREEE (reference sequence). The ends lost 0 bases at V and 8 bases at J; junction bases unmatched: 4. CDR3 length: 14 residues. The CDR3 DNA reads as TGTGCCAGCAGCTTGGCAGGGGGCATTGAGCCCCAGCATTTT. Protein: CASSLAGGIEPQHF.

J is TRBJ2-1 and V is TRBV2; D is perhaps TRBD2 (6 bases). Trimming stripped 6 bases from V and 4 bases from J, with 10 bases between. CDR1 is SNHLY and CDR2 is FYNNEI in the germline V gene. The CDR3 is made up of 13 amino acids. The CDR3: CASSGGKYNEQFF. Here the CDR3 DNA reads TGTGCCAGCAGCGGGGGAAAGTACAATGAGCAGTTCTTC.

The chain recombines TRBV4-3 with TRBJ2-3; TRBD2 matches at 7 bases. The CDR3 sequence is 16 residues long. The V gene's germline CDR1 is LGHNA and CDR2 YSLEER. J gave up 1 base and V 4 bases, and 8 bases lay outside the gene matches. The CDR3 reads CASSRVSAGGTDTQYF. In nucleotides, the CDR3 is TGCGCCAGCAGCCGGGTTTCGGCGGGGGGCACAGATACGCAGTATTTT.

V and J are TRBV5-6 and TRBJ2-3, with TRBD1 as a possible D gene (6 bases). The germline gives CDR1 SGHDT, CDR2 YYEEEE. The CDR3 loop spans 17 amino acids. Trimming stripped 4 bases from V and 0 bases from J, with 18 bases between. This CDR3 is CASSRKGDLESTDTQYF. The CDR3 region has the DNA TGTGCCAGCAGCCGAAAGGGGGACCTAGAGAGCACAGATACGCAGTATTTT.

The chain is built from TRBV10-3 and TRBJ2-7, with a possible D match to TRBD1 (6 bases). The CDR3 loop spans 16 amino acids. Germline V lookup: CDR1 ENHRY, CDR2 SYGVKD. The V gene lost 2 bases and the J gene lost 6 bases, with 20 bases spanning the gap. The CDR3 nucleotides read TGTGCCATCAGTGAGCCTGGGACACGGGCCGCCGTCGAGCAGTACTTC. Amino acid sequence: CAISEPGTRAAVEQYF.